Presented here are 19 T cell receptor beta chains from one specimen sequenced in a study of control samples from healthy donors and cancer patients. Assay: immunoSEQ multiplex PCR; the TCRdb copy retains only in-frame clones and omits some. The repertoire holds some 150,000 clones, with roughly nine tenths as singletons. Sequencing was carried out using blood. All receptors come from a man aged 18 to 29 in good health.

The gene calls are TRBV5-1 and TRBJ1-1, with 8 bases identical to TRBD1. The CDR3 is made up of 15 amino acids. The germline gives CDR1 SGHRS, CDR2 YFSETQ. The V segment lost 5 bases and the J segment 1 base; nucleotides outside the gene matches: 7. In nucleotides, the CDR3 is TGCGCCAGCAGTTTATGGACAGGGAAGAACACTGAAGCTTTCTTT. Translating gives CASSLWTGKNTEAFF.

The genes are TRBV10-3 and TRBJ1-1; D is ambiguous. This CDR3 comprises 13 residues. Germline values: CDR1 ENHRY, CDR2 SYGVKD. Trimming removed 2 bases at V and 6 bases at J, with 10 bases between. The chain's CDR3 is CAISEIGPAEAFF. Written as DNA, the CDR3 is TGTGCCATCAGTGAGATAGGTCCCGCTGAAGCTTTCTTT.

The genes are TRBV11-3 and TRBJ2-7, with TRBD1 matching 8 bases. This CDR3 is 14 amino acids long. CDR1 SGHNT and CDR2 YENEEA come from the germline V gene. The V segment lost 3 bases and the J segment 3 bases; nucleotides outside the gene matches: 4. As DNA, the CDR3 is TGTGCCAGCAGCTTTTTACAGGGGGTCTACGAGCAGTACTTC. Amino acids: CASSFLQGVYEQYF.

The gene calls are TRBV11-2 and TRBJ2-3; D remains ambiguous. This CDR3 has 14 residues. Germline V gene data show CDR1 as SGHAT and CDR2 as FQNNGV. With 0 bases removed from V and 2 bases from J, the gap between germline ends came to 6 bases. The CDR3 coding sequence is TGTGCCAGCAGCTTAGACCTAATCACAGATACGCAGTATTTT. Its translation: CASSLDLITDTQYF.

The chain carries TRBV10-3 and TRBJ2-7, with TRBD2 matching 11 bases. In germline, CDR1 is ENHRY, CDR2 SYGVKD. V was pared by 4 bases and J by 5 bases, with 10 bases of the junction left unmatched. This CDR3 has 16 residues. CDR3 sequence: CAISGAGTSGPHEQYF. The CDR3, as DNA: TGTGCCATCAGTGGCGCCGGGACTAGCGGTCCCCACGAGCAGTACTTC.

The V and J genes are TRBV19 and TRBJ2-3; 11 bases fit TRBD2. The CDR3 runs 17 residues. Trimming cost V 2 bases and J 2 bases; bases outside gene matches: 6. Germline-derived CDR1 and CDR2 are LNHDA and SQIVND (reference sequence). The CDR3 DNA reads TGTGCCAGTAGTATAACCGGGACTAGCGGACCCACAGATACGCAGTATTTT. This translates into CASSITGTSGPTDTQYF.

Only one count was recorded for this clone. The chain links TRBV7-9 to TRBJ2-1, with D perhaps TRBD2 (5 bases). V was shortened by 5 bases and J by 5 bases, with 13 bases between the two germline ends. The CDR3 extends over 14 amino acids. Germline-derived CDR1 and CDR2 are SEHNR and FQNEAQ (reference sequence). The DNA of the CDR3 is TGTGCCAGCAGCGCCCGGACTGTAGACAATGAGCAGTTCTTC. Translated: CASSARTVDNEQFF.

Written as DNA, the CDR3 is TGCGCCAGCAGCCACTCTCGGGACGGTGAAGAGACCCAGTACTTC. Amino acids: CASSHSRDGEETQYF. The chain combines TRBV23-1 with TRBJ2-5; the D gene could be TRBD1 or TRBD2 (5 bases each). TRBV23-1 is an ORF; its function is uncertain. V was shortened by 6 bases and J by 3 bases, with 17 bases between the two germline ends. This CDR3 comprises 15 residues.

This chain links TRBV7-3 with TRBJ2-5; 7 bases map to TRBD1. This CDR3 is built from 15 residues. From germline, CDR1 is SGHTA and CDR2 FQGTGA. J gave up 1 base and V 2 bases, and 4 bases lay outside the gene matches. The CDR3: CASSLSGTAQETQYF. CDR3 bases: TGTGCCAGCAGCTTATCGGGGACAGCCCAAGAGACCCAGTACTTC.

V usage is TRBV7-9 and J usage is TRBJ2-3; D not resolved. The CDR3 has 15 amino acids. The V gene lost 2 bases and the J gene lost 2 bases, with 11 bases spanning the gap. CDR1 SEHNR and CDR2 FQNEAQ come from the germline V gene (reference sequence). CDR3 loop: CASSLLDQYTDTQYF. The CDR3 nucleotides read TGTGCCAGCAGCTTATTAGACCAATACACAGATACGCAGTATTTT.

The chain links TRBV14 to TRBJ1-2; D perhaps matches TRBD1 (5 bases). The CDR3 totals 12 residues. Trimming removed 5 bases from V and 5 bases from J, with 9 bases in between. The V gene's germline CDR1 is SGHDN and CDR2 FVKESK. This CDR3 reads CASSTAGYGYTF. The DNA for the CDR3 is TGTGCCAGCAGCACGGCAGGGTATGGCTACACCTTC.

This clone was seen a few times. The chain has TRBV5-5 and TRBJ2-2; 8 bases are a match to TRBD2. CDR3 length: 18 residues. Germline CDR1 and CDR2: SGHKS and YYEKEE (reference sequence). The V segment lost 1 base and the J segment 3 bases; nucleotides outside the gene matches: 11. CDR3 amino acids: CASSLSARGGAHTGELFF. DNA for the CDR3: TGTGCCAGCAGCTTGTCAGCCCGGGGGGGGGCACACACCGGGGAGCTGTTTTTT.

The chain uses TRBV29-1 and TRBJ2-7; 12 nucleotides match TRBD1. Germline assignment: CDR1 SQVTM and CDR2 ANQGSEA. Unmatched junction bases numbered 4, after V lost 0 bases and J lost 4 bases. This CDR3 is 15 amino acids long. The CDR3 coding sequence is TGCAGCGTTGAAGAGTTGGGACAGGGGGCTTACGAGCAGTACTTC. Its translation: CSVEELGQGAYEQYF.

V is TRBV15 and J is TRBJ1-5; no clear D gene. Between the trimmed V and J ends, which lost 2 bases and 4 bases, there was a span of 6 bases. Germline-derived CDR1 and CDR2 are LNHNV and YYDKDF (reference sequence). The CDR3 runs to 13 residues. This CDR3 is CATSRPGNQPQHF. The CDR3 DNA is TGTGCCACCAGCAGACCTGGTAATCAGCCCCAGCATTTT.

The chain links TRBV5-1 to TRBJ2-3, with D perhaps matching TRBD1 (5 bases). The CDR3 spans 13 residues. V lost 2 bases to trimming and J lost 4 bases, with 8 bases between them. Germline V gene data show CDR1 as SGHRS and CDR2 as YFSETQ. The CDR3, as DNA: TGCGCCAGCAGCTTTGAAGGGGCAGATACGCAGTATTTT. Translation: CASSFEGADTQYF.

The V and J genes are TRBV5-6 and TRBJ1-1; 7 nucleotides line up with TRBD1. Germline V gene sequence: CDR1 SGHDT, CDR2 YYEEEE. The V and J ends lost 3 bases and 11 bases, in that order; junction bases with no gene match: 7. This CDR3 is 12 amino acids long. The CDR3 bases are TGTGCCAGCAGCTCAGGGGGGGTAAGGGCTTTCTTT. It encodes CASSSGGVRAFF.

The chain carries TRBV7-8 and TRBJ2-3; 7 bases match TRBD2. This CDR3 contains 14 residues. The V gene's germline CDR1 is SGHVS and CDR2 FQNEAQ. The V gene end was trimmed by 5 bases and the J gene end by 4 bases; junction bases not matched to a gene: 6. The CDR3 here is CASSQSGVADTQYF. The CDR3 coding sequence is TGTGCCAGCAGCCAAAGCGGGGTCGCAGATACGCAGTATTTT. Combining the CDR3 with reference TRBV7-8 and TRBJ2-3 gives the whole variable domain GAGVSQSPRYKVAKRGQDVALRCDPISGHVSLFWYQQALGQGPEFLTYFQNEAQLDKSGLPSDRFFAERPEGSVSTLKIQRTQQEDSAVYLCASSQSGVADTQYFGPGTRLTVL.

The rearrangement links TRBV30 to TRBJ1-1; no clear D. The CDR3 has 14 amino acids. Germline V gene data show CDR1 as GTSNPN and CDR2 as SVGIG (reference sequence). The V gene lost 4 bases and the J gene lost 0 bases, with 12 bases spanning the gap. CDR3 DNA sequence: TGTGCCTGGATGCCCCTTCGGATGAACACTGAAGCTTTCTTT. Amino acid sequence: CAWMPLRMNTEAFF.

The chain uses TRBV12-5 and TRBJ2-1, with D perhaps assigned TRBD1 or TRBD2 (6 bases each). CDR3 size: 16 residues. V lost 2 bases, J lost 1 base, and 12 bases lay in between. Germline V gene sequence: CDR1 LGHNT, CDR2 FRNRAP. The CDR3 loop reads CASGLRGVGSYNEQFF. CDR3 sequence (DNA): TGTGCTAGTGGTTTGAGGGGGGTGGGGTCCTACAATGAGCAGTTCTTC. The whole variable domain, filled in from reference TRBV12-5 and TRBJ2-1, reads DARVTQTPRHKVTEMGQEVTMRCQPILGHNTVFWYRQTMMQGLELLAYFRNRAPLDDSGMPKDRFSAEMPDATLATLKIQPSEPRDSAVYFCASGLRGVGSYNEQFFGPGTRLTVL.